This T cell receptor (beta chain) comes out of a study of T cells after yellow fever vaccination. Findings of the study overall: Secondary responses were weaker yet peaked faster, day 5 versus 15.

One entry per CDR3 protein results from TCRdb running MiXCR on the 5' RACE reads. The sample lists roughly 140,000 distinct CDR3 sequences; approximately 7.7% were seen once. This CDR3 spans 13 amino acids. The germline gives CDR1 MGHDK, CDR2 SYGVNS. With 7 bases removed from V and 7 bases from J, the gap between germline ends came to 16 bases. This clonotype has only a few counts. The antigen is not known. This sample comprised CD4+ T cells sorted from PBMCs, obtained 5 days after the yellow fever booster vaccination. The receptor was isolated from a man under 40 who received the YFV17D yellow fever vaccine. The chain employs TRBV25-1 and TRBJ1-2; tentatively, D is TRBD1 (5 bases). The CDR3 coding sequence is TGTGCCAGCAACGCCGGGACGGTTGCTGGCTACACCTTC. Protein sequence: CASNAGTVAGYTF.